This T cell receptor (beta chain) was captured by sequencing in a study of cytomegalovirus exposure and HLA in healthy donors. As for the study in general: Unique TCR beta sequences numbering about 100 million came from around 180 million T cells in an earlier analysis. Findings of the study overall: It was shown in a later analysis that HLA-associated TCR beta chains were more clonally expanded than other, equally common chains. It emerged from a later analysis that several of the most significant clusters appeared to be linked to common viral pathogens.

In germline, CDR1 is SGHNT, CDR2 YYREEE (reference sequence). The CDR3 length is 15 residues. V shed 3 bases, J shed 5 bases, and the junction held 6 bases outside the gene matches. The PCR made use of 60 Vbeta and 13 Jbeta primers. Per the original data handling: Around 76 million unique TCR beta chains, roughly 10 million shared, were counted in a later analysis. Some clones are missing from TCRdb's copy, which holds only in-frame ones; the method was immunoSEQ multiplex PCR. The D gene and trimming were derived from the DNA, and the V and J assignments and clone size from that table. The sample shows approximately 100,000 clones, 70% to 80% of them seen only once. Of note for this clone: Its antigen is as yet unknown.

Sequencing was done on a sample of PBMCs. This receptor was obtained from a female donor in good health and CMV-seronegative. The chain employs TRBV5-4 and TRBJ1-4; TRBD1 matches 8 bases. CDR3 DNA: TGTGCCAGCAGCTCCGGACAGGGCTTAAATGAAAAACTGTTTTTT. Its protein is CASSSGQGLNEKLFF. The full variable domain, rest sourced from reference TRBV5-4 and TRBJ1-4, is ETGVTQSPTHLIKTRGQQVTLRCSSQSGHNTVSWYQQALGQGPQFIFQYYREEENGRGNFPPRFSGLQFPNYSSELNVNALELDDSALYLCASSSGQGLNEKLFFGSGTQLSVL.